The 26 T cell receptor beta chains given below trace back to one sample, sequenced in a study of control samples from healthy donors and cancer patients. Only in-frame clones appear in the TCRdb table, and some are missing; sequencing was by immunoSEQ multiplex PCR. The sample shows around 74,000 clones, approximately 92% of them seen only once. Input material: blood. These receptors all come from a woman in her sixties or seventies in good health.

This chain links TRBV5-1 with TRBJ2-1, with 9 bases fitting TRBD2. V was pared by 2 bases and J by 1 base, with 7 bases of the junction left unmatched. The CDR3 contains 17 residues. Germline values: CDR1 SGHRS, CDR2 YFSETQ. CDR3 region: CASSLTHSGRSYNEQFF. CDR3 nucleotide sequence: TGCGCCAGCAGCTTAACACATAGCGGGAGATCCTACAATGAGCAGTTCTTC.

The rearrangement joins TRBV21-1 to TRBJ1-2; the table's D call TRBD1 went unverified against the DNA. TRBV21-1 corresponds to a pseudogene. The CDR3 runs 16 residues. CDR3 protein: CASSTGDRGNSYGYTF. The CDR3 DNA follows: TGTGCCAGCAGCACCGGGGACAGGGGAAATTCTTATGGCTACACCTTC.

In its sample, this clone was seen once. The chain combines TRBV2 with TRBJ2-7, with TRBD1 identical over 9 bases. V dropped 6 bases and J dropped 3; count of bases not matched to a gene: 0. This CDR3 spans 12 amino acids. The V gene's germline CDR1 is SNHLY and CDR2 FYNNEI. CDR3 amino acids: CASRDRGYEQYF. CDR3 bases: TGTGCCAGCAGGGACAGGGGCTACGAGCAGTACTTC.

The V and J genes are TRBV28 and TRBJ1-2, with D perhaps TRBD1 (5 bases). Looked up from germline, CDR1 is MDHEN and CDR2 is SYDVKM. V lost 4 bases and J 6 bases, leaving 6 bases between the germline ends. The length of the CDR3 is 11 residues. CDR3 sequence (DNA): TGTGCCAGCAGTTCGGGGGATGGCTACACCTTC. This encodes CASSSGDGYTF.

The V call is TRBV6-5, the J call TRBJ1-5; D call uncertain. The CDR3 consists of 13 residues. With 0 bases removed from V and 6 bases from J, the gap between germline ends came to 6 bases. Germline CDR1 reads MNHEY; CDR2 reads SVGAGI. The CDR3 DNA follows: TGTGCCAGCAGTTACTCGGCGGGTCAGCCCCAGCATTTT. The encoded protein is CASSYSAGQPQHF.

V and J are TRBV12-3 or TRBV12-4 and TRBJ2-3, with 7 bases that match TRBD1. V was clipped by 5 bases and J by 5 bases; unmatched bases: 4. The CDR3 has 13 residues. The CDR3 reads CASSGQAGDTQYF. In nucleotides, the CDR3 is TGTGCCAGCAGTGGACAGGCGGGAGATACGCAGTATTTT.

The V call is TRBV20-1, the J call TRBJ1-5; D gene ambiguous. The V and J ends lost 3 bases and 4 bases respectively, with 19 bases between them. CDR1 is DFQATT, CDR2 SNEGSKA, per germline (reference sequence). This CDR3 contains 16 residues. The DNA for the CDR3 is TGCAGTGCTAGTCCGTCGGGATATGGGTCTAATCAGCCCCAGCATTTT. Translating it yields CSASPSGYGSNQPQHF.

V usage is TRBV28 and J usage is TRBJ1-2, with D tentatively TRBD1 (5 bases). The CDR3 runs 12 residues. V gave up 10 bases and J gave up 6 bases, with 15 bases separating them. Germline CDR1 MDHEN, CDR2 SYDVKM. The CDR3 is CATEGLGDGYTF. The CDR3 bases are TGTGCCACCGAGGGGCTTGGGGATGGCTACACCTTC.

This chain joins TRBV10-1 and TRBJ2-7, with D unclear. There are 14 residues in the CDR3. V was pared by 2 bases and J by 6 bases, with 14 bases between. The germline V gene has CDR1 WNHNN and CDR2 SYGVQD (reference sequence). CDR3 DNA sequence: TGCGCCAGCAGTGAGCAGAACGGGCAAGGCGAGCAGTACTTC. Its protein is CASSEQNGQGEQYF.

The V gene is TRBV9, the J gene TRBJ2-1; no clear D. Germline loops: CDR1 SGDLS, CDR2 YYNGEE. The CDR3 sequence is 14 residues long. V was cut by 5 bases and J by 4 bases, with 13 bases left in between. CDR3 residues: CASSKGPRYNEQFF. The CDR3 nucleotides are TGTGCCAGCAGTAAGGGCCCACGTTACAATGAGCAGTTCTTC. The whole variable domain, remainder taken from reference TRBV9 and TRBJ2-1, is DSGVTQTPKHLITATGQRVTLRCSPRSGDLSVYWYQQSLDQGLQFLIQYYNGEERAKGNILERFSAQQFPDLHSELNLSSLELGDSALYFCASSKGPRYNEQFFGPGTRLTVL.

The genes are TRBV5-8 and TRBJ1-5; no reliable D call. CDR3 length: 12 residues. V lost 1 base, J lost 3 bases, and 2 bases lay in between. Germline V gene data show CDR1 as SGHTS and CDR2 as YDEGEE. The CDR3 DNA reads as TGTGCCAGCAGCTTGTTCAATCAGCCCCAGCATTTT. Protein sequence: CASSLFNQPQHF.

The rearrangement uses TRBV5-5 and TRBJ1-5; D might be TRBD1 (5 bases). V gave up 3 bases and J gave up 4 bases, with 11 bases separating them. Per germline, CDR1 SGHKS and CDR2 YYEKEE (reference sequence). The CDR3 is 14 amino acids. The CDR3 region has the DNA TGTGCCAGCAGCTGGGGCGGGGGGAATCAGCCCCAGCATTTT. It yields the protein CASSWGGGNQPQHF.

The chain couples TRBV12-5 to TRBJ2-2, with 11 nucleotides matching TRBD2. Germline CDR1 LGHNT, CDR2 FRNRAP. This CDR3 is built from 16 residues. Germline trimming cut 6 bases from V and 5 bases from J; bases unmatched to any gene: 8. Here the CDR3 reads CASGRTSGSRTGELFF. In nucleotides, the CDR3 is TGTGCTAGTGGCCGAACTAGCGGGAGTCGAACCGGGGAGCTGTTTTTT.

The rearrangement uses TRBV7-2 and TRBJ2-1; the D is unclear. Germline loops: CDR1 SGHTA, CDR2 FQGNSA. Deletions cut 3 bases from V and 6 bases from J, with 12 bases between. The CDR3 has 14 amino acids. The CDR3 nucleotides are TGTGCCAGCAGCTTTGGGGTTCATAGCAATGAGCAGTTCTTC. It encodes CASSFGVHSNEQFF.

V is TRBV5-4 and J is TRBJ2-2; 7 bases agree with TRBD2. V lost 0 bases, J lost 6 bases, and 14 bases stayed unmatched. Germline loops: CDR1 SGHNT, CDR2 YYREEE (reference sequence). This CDR3 spans 18 amino acids. The CDR3 reads CASSLGGGAIPYPGELFF. DNA for the CDR3: TGTGCCAGCAGCTTGGGGGGAGGGGCCATACCCTATCCCGGGGAGCTGTTTTTT.

V and J are TRBV12-3 or TRBV12-4 and TRBJ2-3; D ambiguous. CDR3 length equals 12 residues. Trimming left V 6 bases short and J 4 bases short, with 8 bases between. CDR3: CASSTSPDTQYF. The DNA for the CDR3 is TGTGCCAGCAGCACATCCCCAGATACGCAGTATTTT.

The chain combines TRBV11-2 with TRBJ2-1, with D perhaps matching TRBD1 (5 bases). From germline, CDR1 is SGHAT and CDR2 FQNNGV. V gave up 3 bases and J gave up 4 bases, with 10 bases separating them. This CDR3 has 14 residues. The CDR3 region has the DNA TGTGCCAGCAGCTTTCAGGGCGGTTACAATGAGCAGTTCTTC. Its protein is CASSFQGGYNEQFF.

The chain has TRBV28 and TRBJ1-2; tentatively, D is TRBD1 (5 bases). The CDR3 length is 13 residues. Germline V lookup: CDR1 MDHEN, CDR2 SYDVKM. Trimming shortened V by 2 bases and J by 11 bases, and 15 bases separated the two germline ends. CDR3: CASSLRPTKGYTF. The CDR3, as DNA: TGTGCCAGCAGTTTAAGGCCTACCAAGGGGTACACCTTC.

The rearrangement joins TRBV5-1 to TRBJ2-1; weak D call: TRBD2 (7 bases). CDR1 and CDR2 from the germline V gene are SGHRS and YFSETQ. This CDR3 region has 17 residues. Deletions cut 0 bases from V and 8 bases from J, with 21 bases between. CDR3 sequence: CASSLVDLADGGDEQFF. The CDR3 coding sequence is TGCGCCAGCAGCTTGGTTGATCTAGCGGACGGGGGCGATGAGCAGTTCTTC.

This chain uses TRBV5-1 with TRBJ1-1, with TRBD1 as a possible D gene (5 bases). Germline values: CDR1 SGHRS, CDR2 YFSETQ. The CDR3 consists of 11 residues. V lost 10 bases and J lost 3, with 10 bases in between. The CDR3 DNA is TGCGCCCAGCGGGGGGACACTGAAGCTTTCTTT. Its translation is CAQRGDTEAFF.

This clone came up a few times. This chain connects TRBV2 to TRBJ1-3; D gene unclear. V shed 6 bases and J shed 0 bases, with 12 bases lying between them. The CDR3 has 15 amino acids. The germline CDR1 and CDR2 sequences are SNHLY and FYNNEI. CDR3 protein: CASSGSGGSGNTIYF. The CDR3 nucleotides read TGTGCCAGCAGCGGTTCTGGCGGCTCTGGAAACACCATATATTTT.

This rearrangement joins TRBV6-5 to TRBJ1-1; D remains unclear. This CDR3 has 13 residues. The germline V gene has CDR1 MNHEY and CDR2 SVGAGI. Deletions cut 8 bases from V and 3 bases from J, with 13 bases between. The CDR3 here is CASASWPYTEAFF. The CDR3 DNA reads as TGTGCCAGCGCTAGTTGGCCCTACACTGAAGCTTTCTTT.

J is TRBJ2-7 and V is TRBV6-5, with D uncertain. Trimming stripped 5 bases from V and 8 bases from J, with 19 bases between. Per the germline V gene, CDR1 is MNHEY and CDR2 is SVGAGI. There are 14 residues in the CDR3. Here the CDR3 DNA reads TGTGCCAGCAGTCAACCATCCAGTTCTGAAAAGCAGTACTTC. It yields the protein CASSQPSSSEKQYF.

This chain connects TRBV11-2 to TRBJ2-2; TRBD2 matches 9 bases. CDR1 and CDR2 from the germline V gene are SGHAT and FQNNGV. The CDR3 sequence is 15 residues long. Trimming cost V 2 bases and J 4 bases; bases outside gene matches: 2. The DNA for the CDR3 is TGTGCCAGCAGCTTACTAGCGGGGAGCACCGGGGAGCTGTTTTTT. Amino acid sequence: CASSLLAGSTGELFF.

The rearrangement links TRBV11-3 to TRBJ2-1; tentatively, D is TRBD2 (6 bases). V shed 1 base and J shed 8 bases, with 12 bases lying between them. The germline gives CDR1 SGHNT, CDR2 YENEEA. This CDR3 spans 14 amino acids. The DNA of the CDR3 is TGTGCCAGCAGCTTAGGCGGGATGGGGGATGAGCAGTTCTTC. It specifies CASSLGGMGDEQFF.

V gene TRBV29-1 combines with J gene TRBJ1-2, with TRBD1 identical over 8 bases. The CDR3 spans 14 residues. V trimming: 6 bases; J trimming: 5 bases; junction bases outside the gene matches: 11. Germline CDR1 and CDR2: SQVTM and ANQGSEA. The CDR3: CSVAQTGVGYGYTF. The DNA of the CDR3 is TGCAGCGTCGCCCAGACAGGGGTGGGGTATGGCTACACCTTC.